Listed below are T cell receptor beta chains from one sample, sequenced in a study of cytomegalovirus exposure and HLA in healthy donors. Measured with immunoSEQ multiplex PCR; TCRdb has only the in-frame clones, and not every one. The sample carries around 200,000 clones, 70% to 85% recorded once. Sequencing was carried out using PBMCs. Receptors originate from a woman aged 40 to 50 in good health and CMV-seronegative. Each CDR3 is given with its conserved first and last residue. Fields, in order: V gene, D gene, clone size, J gene, CDR3 DNA, CDR3 protein. A D gene is named only where the DNA matches it firmly. Size values are once, few and many counts, or a class for expanded clones, and some rows have none.

TRBV27	TRBD2	-	TRBJ2-2	TGTGCCAGCAGTTCTGGACTAGCGGGGGTCACCGGGGAGCTGTTTTTT	CASSSGLAGVTGELFF
TRBV15	TRBD2	-	TRBJ2-3	TGTGCCACCAGCCACGGGGGGTCGGGCACAGATACGCAGTATTTT	CATSHGGSGTDTQYF
TRBV5-4	-	-	TRBJ1-2	TGTGCCAGCAGCCCCGGCGGGAGAGGGGGGAGTGGCTACACCTTC	CASSPGGRGGSGYTF
TRBV11-2	-	-	TRBJ2-7	TGTGCCAGCAGCTTAGATCCCGTTAGCTCCTACGAGCAGTACTTC	CASSLDPVSSYEQYF
TRBV20-1	-	-	TRBJ1-2	TGCAGTGCTAGCGGTACCCGTGGCTACACCTTC	CSASGTRGYTF
TRBV5-1	TRBD1	-	TRBJ1-1	TGCGCCAGCAGCTTGGGCAGGGGGCAGCTGAACACTGAAGCTTTCTTT	CASSLGRGQLNTEAFF
TRBV4-3	-	-	TRBJ2-1	TGCGCCAGCAGCCGTAACACAGGTCAGGCTTCCTACAATGAGCAGTTCTTC	CASSRNTGQASYNEQFF
TRBV6-5	-	-	TRBJ1-1	TGTGCCAGCAGCCCGGCAGGCCTGAACACTGAAGCTTTCTTT	CASSPAGLNTEAFF
TRBV19	-	-	TRBJ1-4	TGTGCCAGTACCAGACAGGCGCCCGTATCGAAGGAAAAACTGTTTTTT	CASTRQAPVSKEKLFF
TRBV6-5	-	-	TRBJ1-2	TGTGCCAGCAGACAGGGAAACTATGGCTACACCTTC	CASRQGNYGYTF
TRBV6-6	-	-	TRBJ1-3	TGTGCCAGCAGTTATACCGGGGATAGAGGAAACACCATATATTTT	CASSYTGDRGNTIYF
TRBV25-1	TRBD1	-	TRBJ1-2	TGTGCCAGCAGTGAATTTGACAGGGGCTCCTATGGCTACACCTTC	CASSEFDRGSYGYTF
TRBV7-3	TRBD2	-	TRBJ2-5	TGTGCCAGCAGCCTAGCGGGGGGGCTGGAGACCCAGTACTTC	CASSLAGGLETQYF
TRBV29-1	TRBD1	-	TRBJ2-1	TGCAGCCTGATAAGGACAGGTGACCACAATGAGCAGTTCTTC	CSLIRTGDHNEQFF
TRBV6-5	-	-	TRBJ1-5	TGTGCCAGCAGTTCCGACAGGAGGTTAGGGCAGCCCCAGCATTTT	CASSSDRRLGQPQHF
TRBV6-5	-	-	TRBJ1-1	TGTGCCAGCAGCCCCACCCCGGGGGGCACTGAAGCTTTCTTT	CASSPTPGGTEAFF
TRBV11-2	-	few	TRBJ2-5	TGTGCCAGCAGCTTTCGGGGTTTGGAGACCCAGTACTTC	CASSFRGLETQYF
TRBV19	TRBD2	-	TRBJ2-3	TGTGCCAGGGCAGGGCGGGGGGGCCGAATAGATACGCAGTATTTT	CARAGRGGRIDTQYF
TRBV28	TRBD1	few	TRBJ1-6	TGTGCCAGCAACTTACATCCTCCGACCCTGGACAGGGGTGGGTCACCCCTCCACTTT	CASNLHPPTLDRGGSPLHF
TRBV9	-	-	TRBJ1-4	TGTGCCAGCAGCGTAGGCAGGGGAGGGTGGACTAATGAAAAACTGTTTTTT	CASSVGRGGWTNEKLFF
TRBV2	TRBD2	-	TRBJ2-3	TGTGCCAGCAACCAGCGGGGGGCAGATACGCAGTATTTT	CASNQRGADTQYF
TRBV18	-	-	TRBJ2-7	TGTGCCAGCTCAGACCGACAGGCCCGAACCTACGAGCAGTACTTC	CASSDRQARTYEQYF
TRBV7-2	TRBD1	-	TRBJ1-2	TGTGCCAGCAGCCCAGGGGACAGCGGGTATGGCTACACCTTC	CASSPGDSGYGYTF
TRBV5-4	TRBD1	-	TRBJ1-5	TGTGCCAGCAGCTCCAACCCGGACAGGGATCAGCCCCAGCATTTT	CASSSNPDRDQPQHF